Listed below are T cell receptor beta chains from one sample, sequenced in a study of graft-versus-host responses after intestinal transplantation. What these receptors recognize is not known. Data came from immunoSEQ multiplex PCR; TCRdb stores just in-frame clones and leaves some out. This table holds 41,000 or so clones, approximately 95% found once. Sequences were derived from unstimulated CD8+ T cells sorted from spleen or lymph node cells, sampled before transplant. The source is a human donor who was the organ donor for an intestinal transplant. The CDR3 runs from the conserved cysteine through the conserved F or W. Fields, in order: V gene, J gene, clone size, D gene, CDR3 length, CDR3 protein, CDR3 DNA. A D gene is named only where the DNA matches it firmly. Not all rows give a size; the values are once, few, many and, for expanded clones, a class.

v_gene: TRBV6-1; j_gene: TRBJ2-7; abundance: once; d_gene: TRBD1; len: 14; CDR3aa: CASSESTGVGEQYF; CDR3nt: TGTGCCAGCAGTGAGTCGACAGGGGTTGGGGAGCAGTACTTC
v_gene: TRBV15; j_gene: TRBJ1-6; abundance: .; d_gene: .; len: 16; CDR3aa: CATSREGVVKNSPLHF; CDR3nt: TGTGCCACCAGCAGAGAAGGCGTAGTGAAGAATTCACCCCTCCACTTT
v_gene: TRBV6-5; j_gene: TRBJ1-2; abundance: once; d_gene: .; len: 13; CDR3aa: CASSYSGFYGYTF; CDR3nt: TGTGCCAGCAGTTATTCGGGTTTCTATGGCTACACCTTC
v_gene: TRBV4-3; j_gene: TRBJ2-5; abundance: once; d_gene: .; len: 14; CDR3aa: CASSQVRGKETQYF; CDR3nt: TGCGCCAGCAGCCAAGTTCGAGGGAAAGAGACCCAGTACTTC
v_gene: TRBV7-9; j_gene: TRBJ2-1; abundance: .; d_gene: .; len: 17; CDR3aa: CASSLGGGYGVWNEQFF; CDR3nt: TGTGCCAGCAGCTTAGGAGGAGGGTACGGGGTTTGGAATGAGCAGTTCTTC
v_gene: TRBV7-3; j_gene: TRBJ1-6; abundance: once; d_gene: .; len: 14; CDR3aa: CASSLSGDNSPLHF; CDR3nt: TGTGCCAGCAGCTTATCAGGGGATAATTCACCCCTCCACTTT
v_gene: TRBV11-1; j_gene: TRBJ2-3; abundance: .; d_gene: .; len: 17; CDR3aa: CASSSLQQALQTDTQYF; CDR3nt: TGTGCCAGCAGCTCCCTCCAACAGGCTCTACAAACAGATACGCAGTATTTT
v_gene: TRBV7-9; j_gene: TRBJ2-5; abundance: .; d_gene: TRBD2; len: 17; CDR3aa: CASSISRASGYQETQYF; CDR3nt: TGTGCCAGCAGCATCTCCCGGGCTAGCGGGTACCAAGAGACCCAGTACTTC
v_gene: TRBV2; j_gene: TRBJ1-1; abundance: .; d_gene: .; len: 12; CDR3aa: CASSAGPLEAFF; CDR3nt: TGTGCCAGCAGCGCCGGACCTCTTGAAGCTTTCTTT
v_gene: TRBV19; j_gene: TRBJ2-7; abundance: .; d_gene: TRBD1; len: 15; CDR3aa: CASSMGTGWPYEQYF; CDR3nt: TGTGCCAGTAGTATGGGGACAGGGTGGCCCTACGAGCAGTACTTC
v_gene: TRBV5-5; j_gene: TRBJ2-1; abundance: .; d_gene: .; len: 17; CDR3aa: CASSWGGQWGAGNEQFF; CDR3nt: TGTGCCAGCAGCTGGGGCGGTCAGTGGGGCGCGGGAAATGAGCAGTTCTTC
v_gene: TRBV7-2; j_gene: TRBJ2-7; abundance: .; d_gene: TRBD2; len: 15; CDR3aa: CASSLGLAGVYEQYF; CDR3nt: TGTGCCAGCAGCTTAGGACTAGCGGGGGTCTACGAGCAGTACTTC
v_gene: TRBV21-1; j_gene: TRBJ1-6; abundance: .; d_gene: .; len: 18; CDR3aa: CASRVKLATHTHNSPLHF; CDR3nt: TGTGCCAGCAGGGTTAAATTAGCTACACATACTCATAATTCACCCCTCCACTTT
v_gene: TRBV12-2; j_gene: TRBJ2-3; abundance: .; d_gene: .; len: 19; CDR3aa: CASRLAGLGTSGTTDTQYF; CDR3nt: TGTGCAAGTCGCTTAGCAGGTCTAGGGACTAGCGGAACCACAGATACGCAGTATTTT
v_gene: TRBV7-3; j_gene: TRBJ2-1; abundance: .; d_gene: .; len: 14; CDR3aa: CASSLYGEGYEQFF; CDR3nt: TGTGCCAGCAGCTTATACGGCGAAGGCTATGAGCAGTTCTTC
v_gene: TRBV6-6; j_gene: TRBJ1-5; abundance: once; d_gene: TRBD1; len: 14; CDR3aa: CASTGGMSNQPQHF; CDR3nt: TGTGCCAGCACAGGGGGCATGAGCAATCAGCCCCAGCATTTT